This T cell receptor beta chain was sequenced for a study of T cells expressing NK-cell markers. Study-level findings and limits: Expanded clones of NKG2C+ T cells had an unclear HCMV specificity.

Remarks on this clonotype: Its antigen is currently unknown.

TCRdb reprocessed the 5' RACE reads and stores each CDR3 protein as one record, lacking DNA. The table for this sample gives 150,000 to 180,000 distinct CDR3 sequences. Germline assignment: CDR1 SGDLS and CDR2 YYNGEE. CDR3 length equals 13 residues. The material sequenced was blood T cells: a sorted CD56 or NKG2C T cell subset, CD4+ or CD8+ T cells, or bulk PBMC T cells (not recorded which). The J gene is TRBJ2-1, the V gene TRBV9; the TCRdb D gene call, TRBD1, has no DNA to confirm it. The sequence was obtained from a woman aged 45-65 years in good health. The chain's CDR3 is CASSTGFYNEQFF.